This T cell receptor (beta chain) was documented in a study of blood T cell repertoires in COVID-19. The study counted Cohort 3 donors as recovered given two negative PCRs, clearance, or symptom resolution. Per the study methods: Nucleated cell counts were estimated from reference gene primer amplification. Libraries were prepared by immunoSEQ multiplex PCR; TCRdb keeps only in-frame clonotypes and omits some of them. That table furnishes V, J and clone size, whereas the DNA furnished D and trimming. The sample includes roughly 400,000 clones, about nine tenths of them seen just once. The CDR3 is 18 amino acids. Germline lookup yields CDR1 MDHEN and CDR2 SYDVKM. Trimming stripped 1 base from V and 0 bases from J, with 18 bases between.

What was sequenced was PBMCs or T cells enriched from blood (not recorded which). The rearrangement joins TRBV28 to TRBJ1-1; no clear D gene. This sequence originates from a woman aged 25 to 39 who had recovered from COVID-19. CDR3 nucleotide sequence: TGTGCCAGCAGTTTATTAGTGGGCACGACCCACATGAACACTGAAGCTTTCTTT. The encoded protein is CASSLLVGTTHMNTEAFF.